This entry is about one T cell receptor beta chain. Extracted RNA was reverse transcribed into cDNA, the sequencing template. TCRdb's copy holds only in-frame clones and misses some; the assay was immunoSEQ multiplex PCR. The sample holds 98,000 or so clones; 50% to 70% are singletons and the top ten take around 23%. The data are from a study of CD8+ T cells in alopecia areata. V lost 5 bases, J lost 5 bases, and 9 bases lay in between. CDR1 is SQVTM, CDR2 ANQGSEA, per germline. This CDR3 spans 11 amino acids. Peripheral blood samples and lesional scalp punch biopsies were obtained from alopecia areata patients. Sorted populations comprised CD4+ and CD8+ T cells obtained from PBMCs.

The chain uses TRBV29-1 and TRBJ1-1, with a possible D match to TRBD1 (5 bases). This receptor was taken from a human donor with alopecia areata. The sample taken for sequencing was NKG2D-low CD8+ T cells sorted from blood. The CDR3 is CSVYWGTEAFF. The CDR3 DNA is TGCAGCGTTTACTGGGGGACTGAAGCTTTCTTT.